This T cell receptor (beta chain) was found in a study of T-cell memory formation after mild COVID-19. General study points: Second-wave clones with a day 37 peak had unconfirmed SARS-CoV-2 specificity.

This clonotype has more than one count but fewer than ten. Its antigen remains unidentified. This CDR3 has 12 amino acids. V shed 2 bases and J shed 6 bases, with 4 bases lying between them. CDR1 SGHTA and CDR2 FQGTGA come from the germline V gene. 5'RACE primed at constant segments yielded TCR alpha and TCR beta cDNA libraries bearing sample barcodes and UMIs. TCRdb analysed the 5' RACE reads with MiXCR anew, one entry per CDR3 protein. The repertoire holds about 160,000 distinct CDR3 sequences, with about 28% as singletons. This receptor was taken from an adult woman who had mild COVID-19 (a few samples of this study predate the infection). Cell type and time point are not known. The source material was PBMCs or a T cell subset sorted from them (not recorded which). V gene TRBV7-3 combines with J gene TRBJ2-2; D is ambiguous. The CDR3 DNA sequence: TGTGCCAGCAGCTTACAATCCGGGGAGCTGTTTTTT. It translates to CASSLQSGELFF. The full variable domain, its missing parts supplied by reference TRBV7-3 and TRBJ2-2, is GAGVSQTPSNKVTEKGKYVELRCDPISGHTALYWYRQSLGQGPEFLIYFQGTGAADDSGLPNDRFFAVRPEGSVSTLKIQRTERGDSAVYLCASSLQSGELFFGEGSRLTVL.